This TCR beta chain stems from a study of cytotoxic CD8 clonotypes in ibrutinib-treated CLL. Study-wide context: Once treatment had gone on for a median of 12 months, range 6 to 36, response samples were drawn. Study observations and caveats: Baseline values of clonality outstripped age-matched healthy donors and followed circulating CD8+ T-cell counts.

As concerns this clone: Its target is not known.

Trimming removed 3 bases at V and 5 bases at J, with 14 bases between. Germline V gives CDR1 SGDLS, CDR2 YYNGEE. The CDR3 is 14 residues long. Data came from immunoSEQ multiplex PCR; TCRdb stores just in-frame clones and leaves some out. The sample has over 65,000 clones; about 76% are singletons. For TCR beta libraries, about 2 micrograms of genomic DNA were obtained from cryopreserved PBMCs. The sequences come from PBMCs, collected after 12 months of ibrutinib treatment. The chain employs TRBV9 and TRBJ2-5; D tentatively reads TRBD1 or TRBD2 (7 bases each). The TCR sequence derives from a human donor with chronic lymphocytic leukemia. This CDR3 is CASSGQGGVETQYF. In DNA form, the CDR3 reads TGTGCCAGCAGCGGCCAGGGGGGGGTCGAGACCCAGTACTTC.